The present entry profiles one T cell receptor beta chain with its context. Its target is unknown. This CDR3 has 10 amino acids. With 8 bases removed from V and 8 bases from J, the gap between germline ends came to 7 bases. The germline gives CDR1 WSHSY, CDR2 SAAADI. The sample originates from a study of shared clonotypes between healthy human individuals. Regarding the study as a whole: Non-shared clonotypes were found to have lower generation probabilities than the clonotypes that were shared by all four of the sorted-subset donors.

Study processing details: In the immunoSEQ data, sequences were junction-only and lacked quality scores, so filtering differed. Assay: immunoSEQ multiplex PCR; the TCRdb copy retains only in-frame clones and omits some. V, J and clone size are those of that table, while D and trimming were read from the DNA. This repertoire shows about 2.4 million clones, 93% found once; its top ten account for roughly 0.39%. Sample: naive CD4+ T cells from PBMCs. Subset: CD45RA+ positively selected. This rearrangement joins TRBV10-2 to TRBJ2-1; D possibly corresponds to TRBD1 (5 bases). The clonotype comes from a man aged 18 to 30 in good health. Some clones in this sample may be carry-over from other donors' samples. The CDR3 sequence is CASAGHEQFF. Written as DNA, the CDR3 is TGCGCCAGCGCAGGGCATGAGCAGTTCTTC.